This TCR beta chain was identified in a study of identical twins' blood T cells. Germline V gene data show CDR1 as SGHAT and CDR2 as FQNNGV. The CDR3 runs 15 residues. Comments on this clonotype: Germline and junction disagree at one end, which may indicate a read error.

TCRdb passed the 5' RACE reads through MiXCR, listing each CDR3 protein once. The sample lists hundreds of thousands of distinct CDR3 sequences; roughly 28% were seen once. Three pairs of healthy female monozygous twins were the donors. This TCR came from a woman aged 18 to 49 in good health. The sequenced sample was PBMCs. The chain couples TRBV11-2 to TRBJ1-1; D uncertain. The CDR3: CASRLRVSVSTEAFF. The CDR3 DNA reads TGTGCCAGCAGACTACGCGTCTCAGTTAGCACTGAAGCTTTCTTC.